Presented here are 6 T cell receptor beta chains from one specimen sequenced in a study of T cells in Graves' hyperthyroidism and ophthalmopathy. Authors of the study amplified TCR beta CDR3 regions from RNA transcripts. HTBI primers drove first-round RT-PCR of the TCR CDR3. One entry per CDR3 protein, called by TCRdb with MiXCR from the multiplex PCR reads. The table records about 350,000 distinct CDR3 sequences, about 18% of them present only once. The material sequenced was blood. Receptor source: a woman between 18 and 30 years old with Graves' hyperthyroidism.

As regards this clonotype: A much larger clone sits a single nucleotide away, making a read error possible. J is TRBJ1-2 and V is TRBV29-1; D may be TRBD1 (5 bases). Germline CDR1 reads SQVTM; CDR2 reads ANQGSEA. The CDR3 has 12 amino acids. The CDR3 reads CSFDNRSYGYTF. The CDR3 DNA reads as TGCAGCTTTGATAACAGGAGCTATGGCTACACCTTC.

The J gene is TRBJ1-6, the V gene TRBV6-1; D call uncertain. Germline V CDR1 and CDR2: MNHNS, SASEGT. The V gene lost 3 bases and the J gene lost 8 bases, with 11 bases spanning the gap. The CDR3 has 14 residues. In DNA form, the CDR3 reads TGTGCCAGCAGTGACAGCTTAGGATATTCACCCCTCCACTTT. It translates to CASSDSLGYSPLHF.

Ten or more counts support this clonotype. This chain joins TRBV6-5 and TRBJ1-5; D is possibly TRBD1 (5 bases). CDR1 and CDR2 from the germline V gene are MNHEY and SVGAGI. This CDR3 has 15 amino acids. V dropped 2 bases and J dropped 3 bases, with 11 bases sitting between them. The CDR3, as DNA: TGTGCCAGCAGTTACCAGGGAGGGCCCAATCAGCCCCAGCATTTT. Its protein is CASSYQGGPNQPQHF.

The chain carries TRBV27 and TRBJ2-5; TRBD2 might be the D (5 bases). Germline V CDR1 and CDR2: MNHEY, SMNVEV (reference sequence). CDR3 length: 15 residues. Deletions cut 6 bases from V and 0 bases from J, with 14 bases between. The CDR3 sequence is CASRPDLTYQETQYF. DNA for the CDR3: TGTGCCAGCAGACCGGACTTAACGTACCAAGAGACCCAGTACTTC.

This clonotype was recorded many times. The rearrangement joins TRBV7-2 to TRBJ1-1; D call uncertain. The CDR3 is 15 amino acids. Trimming removed 0 bases from V and 5 bases from J, with 13 bases in between. The germline CDR1 and CDR2 sequences are SGHTA and FQGNSA. The CDR3 DNA reads as TGTGCCAGCAGCTTAGCCGGTACATCGATGACTGAAGCTTTCTTT. Translation: CASSLAGTSMTEAFF. Full variable domain (missing parts from reference TRBV7-2 and TRBJ1-1): GAGVSQSPSNKVTEKGKDVELRCDPISGHTALYWYRQSLGQGLEFLIYFQGNSAPDKSGLPSDRFSAERTGGSVSTLTIQRTQQEDSAVYLCASSLAGTSMTEAFFGQGTRLTVV.

This chain connects TRBV6-2 or TRBV6-3 to TRBJ2-7; 12 bases agree with TRBD2. Germline-derived CDR1 and CDR2 are MNHEY and SVGEGT. The CDR3 consists of 15 residues. With V trimmed by 6 bases and J by 3 bases, 6 bases remained unmatched. CDR3 sequence: CASRWTSGAVYEQYF. In nucleotides, the CDR3 is TGTGCCAGCAGATGGACTAGCGGGGCGGTCTACGAGCAGTACTTC.